This note documents a single TCR beta chain sequence. The sample originates from a study of blood T cell repertoires in COVID-19. Study-wide context: T cells, B-cell-depleted T cells, or PBMCs provided the cDNA or gDNA that served as material.

The data were produced by immunoSEQ multiplex PCR, yet TCRdb's version contains in-frame clones alone and is incomplete. Of roughly 290,000 clones in the sample, 75% to 95% are singletons; the top ten hold roughly 7%. The sample was peripheral blood. The receptor comes from a woman aged 25 to 45 with COVID-19, enrolled during active disease.

This CDR3 reads CASSSTHGTGFYEQYF. The CDR3 DNA reads TGTGCCAGCAGTTCTACTCACGGGACAGGGTTCTACGAGCAGTACTTC. V gene TRBV28 combines with J gene TRBJ2-7; 9 bases fit TRBD1. Germline trimming cut 4 bases from V and 3 bases from J; bases unmatched to any gene: 10. Per the germline V gene, CDR1 is MDHEN and CDR2 is SYDVKM. The CDR3 has 16 residues.